This T cell receptor beta chain was sequenced for a study of CD4 T cells in relation to SARS-CoV-2 and coronaviruses. Across the whole study: After 10 days of antigen culture, PBMC TCR beta CDR3s were sequenced. Findings and caveats of the study: In about 65% of donors, memory CD4+ clonotypes crossrecognized SARS-CoV-2 and at least one common cold coronavirus spike.

On this clone itself: Its target is unknown.

The unexposed donors gave CD4+ T cells in about 2011-2018, prior to COVID-19. Isolation of CD4+ T cells took place after 10 days in culture. Measured with immunoSEQ multiplex PCR; TCRdb has only the in-frame clones, and not every one. This sample has around 18,000 clones, with about 70% found just once. The sequenced sample consisted of CD4+ T cells from PBMCs, cultured in vitro. The TCR comes from a human donor in good health.

This chain's CDR3 is CASSPDRGTSGRDTQYF. The DNA of the CDR3 is TGTGCCAGCAGCCCCGACAGGGGGACTAGCGGGAGGGATACGCAGTATTTT. V gene TRBV7-9 combines with J gene TRBJ2-3; the match to TRBD2 covers 15 bases. With V trimmed by 5 bases and J by 6 bases, 9 bases remained unmatched. Germline CDR1 is SEHNR and CDR2 is FQNEAQ (reference sequence). The CDR3 has 17 residues.